Listed here are 21 T cell receptor beta chains from one sample, sequenced in a study of cytomegalovirus exposure and HLA in healthy donors. The PCR contained 60 Vbeta and 13 Jbeta primers. Produced via immunoSEQ multiplex PCR; TCRdb's table is partial and in-frame only. There are under 150,000 clones in the sample; roughly 80% occur only once, and more than 1.5% lies in the top ten. Sequencing was done on a sample of PBMCs. The origin of the receptors is a man in his forties in good health and CMV-seronegative.

The rearrangement joins TRBV6-5 to TRBJ1-5, with D tentatively TRBD1 (5 bases). Germline loops: CDR1 MNHEY, CDR2 SVGAGI. The CDR3 spans 13 residues. Deletions cut 5 bases from V and 7 bases from J, with 12 bases between. In DNA form, the CDR3 reads TGTGCCAGCAGTCCCGCCTCAGGGCAGCCCCAGCATTTT. It encodes CASSPASGQPQHF.

J is TRBJ1-6 and V is TRBV28; D unresolved. Germline V gene data show CDR1 as MDHEN and CDR2 as SYDVKM. The CDR3 extends over 13 amino acids. The V end was cut by 7 bases, the J end by 10 bases, with 14 bases between. The CDR3, as DNA: TGTGCCAGCAATGACCACCCCGGGTCACCCCTCCACTTT. Protein sequence: CASNDHPGSPLHF.

This chain uses TRBV27 with TRBJ2-3, with 8 positions matching TRBD2. CDR1 and CDR2 from the germline V gene are MNHEY and SMNVEV (reference sequence). The V segment lost 7 bases and the J segment 3 bases; nucleotides outside the gene matches: 9. The CDR3 sequence is 15 residues long. CDR3 region: CASTRGGLGTDTQYF. The CDR3, as DNA: TGTGCCAGCACTCGGGGGGGGTTGGGGACAGATACGCAGTATTTT.

The rearrangement links TRBV11-3 to TRBJ2-2; TRBD1 is a possible D gene (6 bases). V shed 5 bases and J shed 4 bases, with 11 bases lying between them. The CDR3 is made up of 14 amino acids. Germline V gene data show CDR1 as SGHNT and CDR2 as YENEEA. CDR3 in amino acids: CASSVTGFTGELFF. The CDR3 DNA reads as TGTGCCAGCAGCGTAACAGGGTTCACCGGGGAGCTGTTTTTT.

The chain joins TRBV9 to TRBJ1-4; 10 bases match TRBD1. Germline CDR1 and CDR2: SGDLS and YYNGEE. V shed 3 bases and J 8 bases; nucleotides not matched to a gene: 13. The CDR3 totals 17 residues. CDR3 region: CASSAQRPRQGAEKLFF. Written as DNA, the CDR3 is TGTGCCAGCAGCGCGCAGAGGCCGAGACAGGGGGCGGAAAAACTGTTTTTT.

The CDR3 DNA reads TGTGCCAGCACCGCCGGGTTCCGGGACACTGAAGCTTTCTTT. Amino acid sequence: CASTAGFRDTEAFF. The genes are TRBV6-6 and TRBJ1-1, with D unclear. V lost 7 bases to trimming and J lost 3 bases, with 15 bases between them. The CDR3 runs to 14 residues. Germline CDR1 MNHNY, CDR2 SVGAGI (reference sequence).

This rearrangement joins TRBV25-1 to TRBJ1-1; D might be TRBD1 (5 bases). The CDR3 sequence is 16 residues long. Deletions cut 3 bases from V and 5 bases from J, with 19 bases between. Germline values: CDR1 MGHDK, CDR2 SYGVNS. The CDR3 DNA sequence: TGTGCCAGCAGTGATTCCCGACGGGGGGTAGGAACTGAAGCTTTCTTT. Its translation is CASSDSRRGVGTEAFF.

The chain carries TRBV7-9 and TRBJ2-7; TRBD2 agrees at 11 bases. This CDR3 comprises 16 residues. Germline CDR1 reads SEHNR; CDR2 reads FQNEAQ (reference sequence). The junction had 1 base not matched to a gene; V was cut back by 0 bases and J by 0 bases. The CDR3 spells CASSLAGTSGSYEQYF. The CDR3 nucleotides are TGTGCCAGCAGCTTAGCCGGGACTAGCGGCTCCTACGAGCAGTACTTC. The full variable domain, in which reference TRBV7-9 and TRBJ2-7 provide the parts outside the CDR3, is DTGVSQNPRHKITKRGQNVTFRCDPISEHNRLYWYRQTLGQGPEFLTYFQNEAQLEKSRLLSDRFSAERPKGSFSTLEIQRTEQGDSAMYLCASSLAGTSGSYEQYFGPGTRLTVT.

This chain links TRBV18 with TRBJ1-2, with TRBD1 identical over 11 bases. Germline lookup yields CDR1 KGHSH and CDR2 LQKENI. The CDR3 contains 19 residues. V was pared by 2 bases and J by 3 bases, with 14 bases of the junction left unmatched. CDR3 sequence (DNA): TGTGCCAGCTCACCAAAGCTACTTGAACCGGGACAGGGGGACTATGGCTACACCTTC. Protein: CASSPKLLEPGQGDYGYTF.

CDR3 in DNA: TGTGCCAGCAGCTTAGGATACGGGGAGCAGTTCTTC. Translating it yields CASSLGYGEQFF. The genes are TRBV11-2 and TRBJ2-1; the D is unclear. The CDR3 runs to 12 residues. From germline, CDR1 is SGHAT and CDR2 FQNNGV. V was shortened by 1 base and J by 10 bases, with 8 bases between the two germline ends.

V usage is TRBV6-1 and J usage is TRBJ2-7, with TRBD2 as a possible D gene (6 bases). This CDR3 is 15 amino acids long. V was pared by 3 bases and J by 4 bases, with 16 bases between. Per germline, CDR1 MNHNS and CDR2 SASEGT. This CDR3 is CASSDSLAEYYEQYF. The DNA of the CDR3 is TGTGCCAGCAGTGACTCGTTAGCGGAGTATTACGAGCAGTACTTC.

This clone was observed once. The chain uses TRBV4-3 and TRBJ2-1, with 13 bases lining up with TRBD2. The CDR3 totals 16 residues. After removal of 4 bases from V and 8 bases from J, the junction contained 8 bases not matched to a gene. Looked up from germline, CDR1 is LGHNA and CDR2 is YSLEER. This chain's CDR3 is CASSLTSGRWGHEQFF. The CDR3, as DNA: TGCGCCAGCAGCCTGACTAGCGGGAGGTGGGGCCATGAGCAGTTCTTC.

This clone occurred a few times. CDR3 coding DNA: TGTGCCAGTAGTGCGGGACAGTCCTACGAGCAGTACTTC. It translates to CASSAGQSYEQYF. This chain connects TRBV19 to TRBJ2-7; TRBD1 might be the D (7 bases). This CDR3 spans 13 amino acids. Looked up from germline, CDR1 is LNHDA and CDR2 is SQIVND (reference sequence). Trimming shortened V by 5 bases and J by 1 base, and 9 bases separated the two germline ends.

This clone was seen a handful of times. CDR3 sequence (DNA): TGCGCCAGCAGGGTGGGACAGGGGGCCTACGAGCAGTACTTC. Translating it yields CASRVGQGAYEQYF. The chain employs TRBV5-1 and TRBJ2-7; TRBD1 aligns across 11 bases. Germline trimming cut 5 bases from V and 2 bases from J; bases unmatched to any gene: 3. The CDR3 totals 14 residues. Germline V gene sequence: CDR1 SGHRS, CDR2 YFSETQ.

V and J are TRBV10-3 and TRBJ2-5, with 10 bases identical to TRBD1. CDR3 length: 17 amino acids. With 4 bases clipped from V and 4 bases from J, the junction kept 12 bases outside the gene matches. Germline V gene lookup returns CDR1 ENHRY and CDR2 SYGVKD. The CDR3 loop reads CAISVTLDRGFRETQYF. The CDR3 bases are TGTGCCATCAGTGTTACTTTGGACAGGGGGTTCCGAGAGACCCAGTACTTC.

The rearrangement uses TRBV5-1 and TRBJ2-1; D is undetermined. V gave up 4 bases and J gave up 4 bases, with 15 bases separating them. Looked up from germline, CDR1 is SGHRS and CDR2 is YFSETQ. This CDR3 spans 15 amino acids. CDR3 sequence (DNA): TGCGCCAGCAGCCCCGGCTCGACACCTTACAATGAGCAGTTCTTC. Its protein is CASSPGSTPYNEQFF.

The V gene is TRBV11-2, the J gene TRBJ2-4; perhaps TRBD2 as D (6 bases). Per germline, CDR1 SGHAT and CDR2 FQNNGV. The CDR3 length is 16 residues. The V end was cut by 1 base, the J end by 0 bases, with 10 bases between. The CDR3 DNA reads as TGTGCCAGCAGCTTAGCTCGGGGGAAAGCCAAAAACATTCAGTACTTC. Its protein product is CASSLARGKAKNIQYF.

The chain recombines TRBV7-2 with TRBJ1-5; D unresolved. The CDR3 covers 13 residues. The V gene lost 2 bases and the J gene lost 7 bases, with 9 bases spanning the gap. The germline CDR1 and CDR2 sequences are SGHTA and FQGNSA. For the CDR3, the DNA is TGTGCCAGCAGCTTATACTTAGAGCAGCCCCAGCATTTT. It codes for CASSLYLEQPQHF.

Regarding this clone: A read error may account for a junction end that differs from germline. This CDR3 reads CSSSPGHSGEKLFF. For the CDR3, the DNA is TGTTCCAGCAGCCCTGGACATTCTGGTGAAAAACTGTTTTTT. The gene calls are TRBV7-9 and TRBJ1-4, with D maybe TRBD1 (5 bases). Germline CDR1 SEHNR, CDR2 FQNEAQ (reference sequence). This CDR3 is 14 amino acids long.

This sequence joins TRBV6-4 and TRBJ1-2; D is ambiguous. The V gene lost 6 bases and the J gene lost 2 bases, with 7 bases spanning the gap. From germline, CDR1 is MRHNA and CDR2 SNTAGT. CDR3 length: 12 residues. The DNA of the CDR3 is TGTGCCAGCAGGAGGGAAAACTATGGCTACACCTTC. As protein: CASRRENYGYTF.

The V gene is TRBV7-6, the J gene TRBJ1-2; 12 bases line up with TRBD1. The germline V gene has CDR1 SGHVS and CDR2 FNYEAQ. The CDR3 loop spans 16 amino acids. J gave up 7 bases and V 5 bases, and 11 bases lay outside the gene matches. The CDR3 sequence is CASSPPPGQGACGYTF. The DNA for the CDR3 is TGTGCCAGCAGCCCCCCTCCGGGACAGGGGGCGTGTGGCTACACCTTC.